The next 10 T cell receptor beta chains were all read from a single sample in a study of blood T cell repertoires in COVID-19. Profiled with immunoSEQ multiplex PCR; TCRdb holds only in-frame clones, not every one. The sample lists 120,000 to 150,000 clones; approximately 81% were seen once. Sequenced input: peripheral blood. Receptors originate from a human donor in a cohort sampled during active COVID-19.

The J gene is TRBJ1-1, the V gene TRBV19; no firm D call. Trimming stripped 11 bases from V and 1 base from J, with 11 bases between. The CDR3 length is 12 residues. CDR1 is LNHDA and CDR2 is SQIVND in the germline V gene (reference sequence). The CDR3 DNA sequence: TGTGCCGTCCGACGGGGGAACACTGAAGCTTTCTTT. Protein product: CAVRRGNTEAFF.

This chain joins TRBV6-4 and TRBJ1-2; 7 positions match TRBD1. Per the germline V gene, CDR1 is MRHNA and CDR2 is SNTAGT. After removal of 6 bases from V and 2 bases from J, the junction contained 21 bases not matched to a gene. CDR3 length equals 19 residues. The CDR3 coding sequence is TGTGCCAGCAGGCAGGTGACAGGGATTGGGGGACTTTCGAACTATGGCTACACCTTC. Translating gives CASRQVTGIGGLSNYGYTF.

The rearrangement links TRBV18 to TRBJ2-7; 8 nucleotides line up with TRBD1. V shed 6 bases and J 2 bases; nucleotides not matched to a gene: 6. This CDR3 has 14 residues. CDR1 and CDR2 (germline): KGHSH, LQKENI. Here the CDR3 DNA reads TGTGCCAGCTCGCCGCAGACAGGGGCCTACGAGCAGTACTTC. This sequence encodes CASSPQTGAYEQYF.

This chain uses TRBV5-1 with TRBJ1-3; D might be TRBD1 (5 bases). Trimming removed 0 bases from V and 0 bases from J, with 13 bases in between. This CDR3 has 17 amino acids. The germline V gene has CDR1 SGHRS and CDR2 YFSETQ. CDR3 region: CASSLEPGLSSGNTIYF. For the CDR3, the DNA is TGCGCCAGCAGCTTGGAACCGGGACTCAGCTCTGGAAACACCATATATTTT. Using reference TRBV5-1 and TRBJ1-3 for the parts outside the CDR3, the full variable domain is KAGVTQTPRYLIKTRGQQVTLSCSPISGHRSVSWYQQTPGQGLQFLFEYFSETQRNKGNFPGRFSGRQFSNSRSEMNVSTLELGDSALYLCASSLEPGLSSGNTIYFGEGSWLTVV.

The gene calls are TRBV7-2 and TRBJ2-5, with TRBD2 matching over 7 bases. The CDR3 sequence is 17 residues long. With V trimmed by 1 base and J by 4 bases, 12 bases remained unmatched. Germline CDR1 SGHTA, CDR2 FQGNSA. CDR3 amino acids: CASSLGVLRGGGETQYF. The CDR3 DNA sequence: TGTGCCAGCAGCTTAGGAGTATTACGCGGGGGAGGAGAGACCCAGTACTTC. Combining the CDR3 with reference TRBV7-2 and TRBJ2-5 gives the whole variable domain GAGVSQSPSNKVTEKGKDVELRCDPISGHTALYWYRQSLGQGLEFLIYFQGNSAPDKSGLPSDRFSAERTGGSVSTLTIQRTQQEDSAVYLCASSLGVLRGGGETQYFGPGTRLLVL.

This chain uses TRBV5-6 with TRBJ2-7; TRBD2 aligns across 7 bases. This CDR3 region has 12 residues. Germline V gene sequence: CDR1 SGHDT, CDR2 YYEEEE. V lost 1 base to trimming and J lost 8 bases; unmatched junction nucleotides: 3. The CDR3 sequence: CASSLTGGKQYF. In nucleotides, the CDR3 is TGTGCCAGCAGCTTGACCGGGGGGAAGCAGTACTTC.

CDR3 nucleotides: TGTGCCAGCACCAAAGGGGGAGGGGCAAATGAAAAACTGTTTTTT. It translates to CASTKGGGANEKLFF. V usage is TRBV7-9 and J usage is TRBJ1-4; weak D call: TRBD1 (6 bases). The V end lost 7 bases, the J end lost 5 bases, and 17 bases lay between the germline ends. Per germline, CDR1 SEHNR and CDR2 FQNEAQ (reference sequence). The CDR3 runs to 15 residues.

The CDR3 reads CASSPGFGGNYGYTF. For the CDR3, the DNA is TGTGCCAGCAGCCCCGGATTTGGGGGGAACTATGGCTACACCTTC. The V call is TRBV5-4, the J call TRBJ1-2; perhaps TRBD1 as D (5 bases). V was cut by 4 bases and J by 2 bases, with 15 bases left in between. Germline V gives CDR1 SGHNT, CDR2 YYREEE (reference sequence). The CDR3 extends over 15 amino acids.

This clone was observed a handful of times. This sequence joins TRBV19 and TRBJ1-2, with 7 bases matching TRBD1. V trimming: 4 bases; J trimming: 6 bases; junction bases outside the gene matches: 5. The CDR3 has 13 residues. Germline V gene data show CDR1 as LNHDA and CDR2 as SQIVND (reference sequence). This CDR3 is CASSNDRVDGYTF. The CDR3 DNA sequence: TGTGCCAGTAGTAACGACAGGGTGGATGGCTACACCTTC. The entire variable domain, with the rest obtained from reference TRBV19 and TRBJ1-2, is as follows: DGGITQSPKYLFRKEGQNVTLSCEQNLNHDAMYWYRQDPGQGLRLIYYSQIVNDFQKGDIAEGYSVSREKKESFPLTVTSAQKNPTAFYLCASSNDRVDGYTFGSGTRLTVV.

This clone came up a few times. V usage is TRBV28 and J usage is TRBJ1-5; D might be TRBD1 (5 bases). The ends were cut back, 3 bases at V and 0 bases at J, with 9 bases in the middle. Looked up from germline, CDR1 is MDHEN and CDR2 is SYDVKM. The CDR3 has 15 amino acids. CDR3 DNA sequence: TGTGCCAGCAGTTTGGGGGGTTATAGCAATCAGCCCCAGCATTTT. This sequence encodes CASSLGGYSNQPQHF.